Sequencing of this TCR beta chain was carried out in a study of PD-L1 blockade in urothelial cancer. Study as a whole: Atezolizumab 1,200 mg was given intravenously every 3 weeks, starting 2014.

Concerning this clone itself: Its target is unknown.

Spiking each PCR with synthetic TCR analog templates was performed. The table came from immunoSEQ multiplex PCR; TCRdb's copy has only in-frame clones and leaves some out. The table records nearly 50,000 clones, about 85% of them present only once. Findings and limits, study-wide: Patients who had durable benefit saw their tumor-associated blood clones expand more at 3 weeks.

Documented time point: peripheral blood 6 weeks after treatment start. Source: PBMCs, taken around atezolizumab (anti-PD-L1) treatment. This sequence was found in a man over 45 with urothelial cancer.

CDR3 sequence reads: CASSSALARSDEQYF. The DNA of the CDR3 is TGCGCCAGCAGCTCAGCACTAGCCCGATCGGACGAGCAGTACTTC. This chain joins TRBV5-1 and TRBJ2-7, with a weak D call TRBD2 (6 bases). This CDR3 region has 15 residues. V dropped 3 bases and J dropped 5 bases, with 18 bases sitting between them. Germline V gene sequence: CDR1 SGHRS, CDR2 YFSETQ.